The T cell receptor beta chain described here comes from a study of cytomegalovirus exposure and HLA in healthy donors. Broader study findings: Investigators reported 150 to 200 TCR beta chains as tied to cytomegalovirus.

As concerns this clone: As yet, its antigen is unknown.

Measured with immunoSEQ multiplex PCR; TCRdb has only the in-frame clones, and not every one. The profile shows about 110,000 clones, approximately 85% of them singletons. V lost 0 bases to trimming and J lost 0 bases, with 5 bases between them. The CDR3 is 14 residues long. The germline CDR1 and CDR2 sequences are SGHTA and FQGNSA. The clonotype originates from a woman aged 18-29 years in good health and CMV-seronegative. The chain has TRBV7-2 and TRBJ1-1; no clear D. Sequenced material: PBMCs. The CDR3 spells CASSLAGLNTEAFF. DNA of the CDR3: TGTGCCAGCAGCTTAGCCGGGTTGAACACTGAAGCTTTCTTT.